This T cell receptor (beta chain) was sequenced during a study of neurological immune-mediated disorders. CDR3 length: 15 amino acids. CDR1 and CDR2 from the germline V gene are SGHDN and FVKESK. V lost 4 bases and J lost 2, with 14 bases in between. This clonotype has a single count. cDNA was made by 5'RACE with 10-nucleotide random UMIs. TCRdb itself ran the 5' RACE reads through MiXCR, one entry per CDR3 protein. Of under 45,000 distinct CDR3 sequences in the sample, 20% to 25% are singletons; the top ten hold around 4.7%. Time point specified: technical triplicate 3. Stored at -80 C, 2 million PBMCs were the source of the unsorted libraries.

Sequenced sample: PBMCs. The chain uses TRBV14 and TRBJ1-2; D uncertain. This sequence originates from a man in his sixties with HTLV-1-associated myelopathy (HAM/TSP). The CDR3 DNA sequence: TGTGCCAGCAGCCGACTAGGCCGGGCAAACTATGGCTACACCTTC. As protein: CASSRLGRANYGYTF.